This TCR beta chain was retrieved from a study of chemoradiotherapy in HPV16-positive cancers. Overall study context: Candidate HPV-specific T-cell clones and common TCR motifs came from functional assays in a couple of HPV16-positive patients.

In the case of this clone: What it binds is not known.

General study results and limits: Candidate HPV-specific clones and E7-related TCR motifs grew in tumor during treatment. Better recurrence-free survival went with HPV-responsive T-cell expansion in HPV16-positive patients.

TCRdb's copy holds only in-frame clones and misses some; the assay was immunoSEQ multiplex PCR. This sample has some 34,000 clones; 86% occur once, and the top ten carry roughly 2%. CDR3 length: 14 amino acids. Per germline, CDR1 SGHNT and CDR2 YENEEA. Trimming took off 5 bases at V and 4 bases at J, with 12 bases between the two ends. The TCR comes from a human donor with HPV-associated anogenital cancer. The V gene is TRBV11-3, the J gene TRBJ1-3, with D perhaps TRBD1 (6 bases). Specimen: blood, collected from a patient who underwent chemoradiotherapy. The CDR3 nucleotides are TGTGCCAGCAGCGTTCAGGGGTCCGGAAACACCATATATTTT. Translated, it gives CASSVQGSGNTIYF.